The 32 T cell receptor beta chains below all came from one sample that was sequenced in a study of cytomegalovirus exposure and HLA in healthy donors. This PCR relied on a set of 60 Vbeta primers and 13 Jbeta primers. Assay: immunoSEQ multiplex PCR; the TCRdb copy retains only in-frame clones and omits some. The sample data list around 110,000 clones. The specimen sequenced was PBMCs. These TCRs come from a man aged 35-49 years in good health and CMV-seropositive.

The rearrangement links TRBV13 to TRBJ1-1, with 9 bases lining up with TRBD1. The CDR3 has 15 residues. V shed 0 bases and J 1 base; nucleotides not matched to a gene: 0. The germline V gene encodes CDR1 PRHDT and CDR2 FYEKMQ (reference sequence). CDR3 amino acids: CASSLGDRGNTEAFF. Written as DNA, the CDR3 is TGTGCCAGCAGCTTAGGGGACAGGGGGAACACTGAAGCTTTCTTT.

This sequence joins TRBV19 and TRBJ2-6, with a tentative D call TRBD2 (5 bases). Germline CDR1 LNHDA, CDR2 SQIVND (reference sequence). The CDR3 runs to 17 residues. Between the trimmed V and J ends, which lost 4 bases and 0 bases, there was a span of 13 bases. DNA for the CDR3: TGTGCCAGTAGTAGCAACCGGGATAGCTCTGGGGCCAACGTCCTGACTTTC. It specifies CASSSNRDSSGANVLTF.

The gene calls are TRBV4-2 and TRBJ2-2, with 8 positions matching TRBD1. CDR3 length: 17 residues. The V and J ends lost 3 bases and 0 bases, in that order; junction bases with no gene match: 6. From germline, CDR1 is LGHNA and CDR2 YNFKEQ. The CDR3 sequence: CASSQSDRGSNTGELFF. The CDR3, as DNA: TGTGCCAGCAGCCAGTCTGACAGGGGCTCGAACACCGGGGAGCTGTTTTTT.

The chain recombines TRBV7-3 with TRBJ2-3, with 9 bases fitting TRBD2. The V gene end was trimmed by 4 bases and the J gene end by 2 bases; junction bases not matched to a gene: 19. The CDR3 totals 20 residues. Germline V gene data show CDR1 as SGHTA and CDR2 as FQGTGA. For the CDR3, the DNA is TGTGCCAGCAGCTCTTATGGACTAGCGAACCTGACGAACCCCACAGATACGCAGTATTTT. It encodes CASSSYGLANLTNPTDTQYF.

The J gene is TRBJ2-3, the V gene TRBV6-5; no clear D. Trimming shortened V by 3 bases and J by 1 base, and 8 bases separated the two germline ends. The CDR3 extends over 14 amino acids. Germline V lookup: CDR1 MNHEY, CDR2 SVGAGI. CDR3 protein: CASSYYQGTDTQYF. The DNA of the CDR3 is TGTGCCAGCAGTTATTATCAGGGCACAGATACGCAGTATTTT.

With respect to this clone: Germline and junction disagree at one end, which may indicate a read error. The chain carries TRBV10-2 and TRBJ2-7, with TRBD1 matching 7 bases. Germline values: CDR1 WSHSY, CDR2 SAAADI. CDR3 length: 14 amino acids. The CDR3 protein is CASSESGDSYQQYF. The CDR3 DNA is TGCGCCAGCAGTGAGTCGGGGGACAGCTACCAGCAGTACTTC.

The CDR3 bases are TGCGCCAGCAGCTCGGTTTCTCCCTCCTACGAGCAGTACTTC. Amino acid sequence: CASSSVSPSYEQYF. The V call is TRBV5-1, the J call TRBJ2-7; D uncertain. Germline CDR1 SGHRS, CDR2 YFSETQ. V was trimmed by 3 bases and J by 0 bases, leaving 10 bases between them. This CDR3 region has 14 residues.

The chain joins TRBV4-1 to TRBJ2-5; D remains unclear. Looked up from germline, CDR1 is MGHRA and CDR2 is YSYEKL. The length of the CDR3 is 16 residues. V shed 1 base and J shed 2 bases, with 14 bases lying between them. The chain's CDR3 is CASSQGRSGGQETQYF. CDR3 bases: TGCGCCAGCAGCCAAGGCCGGAGTGGCGGACAAGAGACCCAGTACTTC.

This sequence joins TRBV27 and TRBJ2-1, with 10 bases matching TRBD2. Germline-derived CDR1 and CDR2 are MNHEY and SMNVEV (reference sequence). The CDR3 is 19 amino acids. V shed 5 bases, J shed 2 bases, and the junction held 15 bases outside the gene matches. CDR3 nucleotide sequence: TGTGCCAGCAGTCCTATCTTCTGGACTAGCGGACCACCCTACAATGAGCAGTTCTTC. Translation gives CASSPIFWTSGPPYNEQFF.

This chain uses TRBV7-3 with TRBJ2-7; the D gene is possibly TRBD1 (6 bases). Trimming took 2 bases from V and 5 from J, leaving 16 bases between them. The CDR3 sequence is 15 residues long. Germline V gene lookup returns CDR1 SGHTA and CDR2 FQGTGA. The CDR3 nucleotides read TGTGCCAGCAGCTTACGGACAGCCACCCCCCACGAGCAGTACTTC. Its translation: CASSLRTATPHEQYF.

This chain connects TRBV10-3 to TRBJ2-7; 7 bases map to TRBD1. Looked up from germline, CDR1 is ENHRY and CDR2 is SYGVKD. The V segment lost 4 bases and the J segment 2 bases; nucleotides outside the gene matches: 5. The CDR3 consists of 14 residues. DNA for the CDR3: TGTGCCATCAGTGCCCGACAGGGAGCCTACGAGCAGTACTTC. Translating gives CAISARQGAYEQYF.

The genes are TRBV7-8 and TRBJ2-3, with 8 bases identical to TRBD1. With V trimmed by 4 bases and J by 7 bases, 10 bases remained unmatched. CDR3 length: 15 amino acids. Germline lookup yields CDR1 SGHVS and CDR2 FQNEAQ. The CDR3 loop reads CASSYRGRGPNTQYF. The CDR3 region has the DNA TGTGCCAGCAGCTACCGGGGCAGGGGGCCGAATACGCAGTATTTT.

This chain uses TRBV5-5 with TRBJ2-7; D might be TRBD2 (11 bases). V was clipped by 5 bases and J by 2 bases, with 23 bases between them. The CDR3 runs to 17 residues. Germline CDR1 SGHKS, CDR2 YYEKEE (reference sequence). This CDR3 is CASSPDRGTSGTYEQYF. Here the CDR3 DNA reads TGTGCCAGCAGTCCGGACAGGGGGACTAGCGGAACCTACGAGCAGTACTTC.

V and J are TRBV5-1 and TRBJ2-5; 8 nucleotides match TRBD1. This CDR3 has 14 amino acids. Germline V gene data show CDR1 as SGHRS and CDR2 as YFSETQ. The J segment lost 4 bases and the V segment lost 4 bases, leaving 6 bases of the junction unmatched. The CDR3 nucleotides are TGCGCCAGCAGCCCCGGGACAGGACGAGAGACCCAGTACTTC. It translates to CASSPGTGRETQYF.

The chain combines TRBV7-2 with TRBJ2-5, with D unresolved. V shed 3 bases and J shed 5 bases, with 7 bases lying between them. The germline V gene encodes CDR1 SGHTA and CDR2 FQGNSA. The CDR3 extends over 12 amino acids. The CDR3 loop reads CASSFSRETQYF. CDR3 sequence (DNA): TGTGCCAGCAGCTTTTCCCGGGAGACCCAGTACTTC.

The rearrangement uses TRBV28 and TRBJ2-7; tentatively, D is TRBD1 (5 bases). The ends were cut back, 5 bases at V and 2 bases at J, with 10 bases in the middle. The CDR3 runs to 13 residues. Germline CDR1 MDHEN, CDR2 SYDVKM. In DNA, the CDR3 is TGTGCCAGCAGTCAGACAGCGACCTACGAGCAGTACTTC. This sequence encodes CASSQTATYEQYF.

This chain links TRBV5-6 with TRBJ2-5; 10 nucleotides agree with TRBD2. TRBJ2-7 explains the end of the DNA better; the J call may be wrong. Germline CDR1 SGHDT, CDR2 YYEEEE. The CDR3 has 14 residues. The CDR3 reads CASREAGGPYEQYF. CDR3 nucleotide sequence: TGTGCCAGCAGGGAAGCGGGAGGGCCCTACGAGCAGTACTTC.

The chain combines TRBV6-1 with TRBJ2-2, with 11 bases lining up with TRBD1. The CDR3 consists of 15 residues. CDR1 is MNHNS and CDR2 is SASEGT in the germline V gene. The V gene end was trimmed by 7 bases and the J gene end by 3 bases; junction bases not matched to a gene: 4. The CDR3 coding sequence is TGTGCCAGCATATGGACAGGGGGCCACACCGGGGAGCTGTTTTTT. The encoded protein is CASIWTGGHTGELFF.

This sequence joins TRBV5-4 and TRBJ1-2; TRBD1 matches 7 bases. V trimming: 4 bases; J trimming: 4 bases; junction bases outside the gene matches: 10. The CDR3 has 15 amino acids. CDR1 and CDR2 from the germline V gene are SGHNT and YYREEE (reference sequence). The DNA for the CDR3 is TGTGCCAGCAGCCCGGGACAGAGTGGGGGCTATGGCTACACCTTC. It specifies CASSPGQSGGYGYTF. The full variable domain, completed using reference TRBV5-4 and TRBJ1-2, is ETGVTQSPTHLIKTRGQQVTLRCSSQSGHNTVSWYQQALGQGPQFIFQYYREEENGRGNFPPRFSGLQFPNYSSELNVNALELDDSALYLCASSPGQSGGYGYTFGSGTRLTVV.

V is TRBV27 and J is TRBJ2-7; D may be TRBD1 (5 bases). Trimming removed 2 bases from V and 5 bases from J, with 10 bases in between. Per germline, CDR1 MNHEY and CDR2 SMNVEV (reference sequence). This CDR3 is 13 amino acids long. In DNA, the CDR3 is TGTGCCAGCAGTTTAGGCAGGGTCCACGAGCAGTACTTC. It codes for CASSLGRVHEQYF.

This chain joins TRBV5-1 and TRBJ2-7; tentatively, D is TRBD2 (7 bases). Between the trimmed V and J ends, which lost 7 bases and 6 bases, there was a span of 23 bases. The CDR3 contains 15 residues. The germline V gene encodes CDR1 SGHRS and CDR2 YFSETQ. CDR3 DNA sequence: TGCGCCAGCGCGTTAGGGGGAGGGCCAAGAAGCGAGCAGTACTTC. Protein sequence: CASALGGGPRSEQYF.

The rearrangement joins TRBV27 to TRBJ2-5; weak D call: TRBD1 (6 bases). The CDR3 extends over 15 amino acids. Trimming removed 7 bases from V and 4 bases from J, with 19 bases in between. CDR1 MNHEY and CDR2 SMNVEV come from the germline V gene (reference sequence). The CDR3 here is CASIPSGDRRETQYF. The CDR3 DNA reads TGTGCCAGCATTCCCTCCGGAGACAGGAGAGAGACCCAGTACTTC.

Worth noting for this clone: Other DNA sequences within the sample encode an identical CDR3. The rearrangement joins TRBV29-1 to TRBJ2-5; 10 bases are shared with TRBD1. Germline loops: CDR1 SQVTM, CDR2 ANQGSEA. V lost 1 base, J lost 4 bases, and 6 bases stayed unmatched. This CDR3 has 15 amino acids. CDR3 sequence (DNA): TGCAGCGTTGAAGGGGACAGGGGCCGGGCAGAGACCCAGTACTTC. This codes for CSVEGDRGRAETQYF.

The chain uses TRBV19 and TRBJ1-1; D not resolved. Trimming cost V 9 bases and J 1 base, with 18 bases left between them. Looked up from germline, CDR1 is LNHDA and CDR2 is SQIVND (reference sequence). This CDR3 contains 15 residues. The CDR3 loop is CAREPEGRRNTEAFF. For the CDR3, the DNA is TGTGCCAGGGAGCCGGAGGGTCGACGGAACACTGAAGCTTTCTTT.

This chain links TRBV5-1 with TRBJ2-1, with TRBD1 as a possible D gene (5 bases). The germline V gene encodes CDR1 SGHRS and CDR2 YFSETQ. CDR3 length: 13 residues. The V end lost 0 bases, the J end lost 8 bases, and 9 bases lay between the germline ends. CDR3 loop: CASSLVQEHEQFF. The CDR3 DNA reads as TGCGCCAGCAGCTTGGTACAGGAGCATGAGCAGTTCTTC.

The genes are TRBV29-1 and TRBJ1-1, with D unresolved. The V gene's germline CDR1 is SQVTM and CDR2 ANQGSEA. Trimming left V 0 bases short and J 7 bases short, with 12 bases between. CDR3 length: 13 amino acids. The CDR3, as DNA: TGCAGCGTTGAAGATCAGGTAGCGGGTGAAGCTTTCTTT. Amino acid sequence: CSVEDQVAGEAFF.

The chain employs TRBV4-1 and TRBJ2-5; unclear D gene. The germline gives CDR1 MGHRA, CDR2 YSYEKL. The CDR3 runs to 15 residues. V lost 1 base and J lost 4, with 13 bases in between. CDR3 protein: CASSQVPQQIETQYF. CDR3 DNA sequence: TGCGCCAGCAGCCAAGTCCCACAGCAAATAGAGACCCAGTACTTC.

The chain couples TRBV6-6 to TRBJ2-1; D is unclear. CDR1 and CDR2 (germline): MNHNY, SVGAGI (reference sequence). Trimming shortened V by 2 bases and J by 9 bases, and 11 bases separated the two germline ends. The CDR3 runs to 13 residues. CDR3 sequence: CASSYDLLSEQFF. In DNA form, the CDR3 reads TGTGCCAGCAGTTACGATCTCCTCAGTGAGCAGTTCTTC.

The chain couples TRBV29-1 to TRBJ2-1; 8 bases agree with TRBD2. Per germline, CDR1 SQVTM and CDR2 ANQGSEA. Unmatched junction bases numbered 12, after V lost 5 bases and J lost 6 bases. CDR3 length: 15 amino acids. CDR3 residues: CSVPGGRVTVNEQFF. The CDR3 DNA is TGCAGCGTTCCGGGGGGGCGGGTCACGGTCAATGAGCAGTTCTTC.

The V gene is TRBV28, the J gene TRBJ1-5; D is unresolved. This CDR3 comprises 15 residues. Germline CDR1 is MDHEN and CDR2 is SYDVKM. Trimming removed 2 bases at V and 0 bases at J, with 8 bases between. The CDR3, as DNA: TGTGCCAGCAGTTTAACAGATTATAGCAATCAGCCCCAGCATTTT. It yields the protein CASSLTDYSNQPQHF.

V is TRBV5-4 and J is TRBJ1-1; D is perhaps TRBD1 (6 bases). Germline V gene lookup returns CDR1 SGHNT and CDR2 YYREEE (reference sequence). CDR3 size: 13 residues. The V gene lost 3 bases and the J gene lost 8 bases, with 14 bases spanning the gap. The CDR3 loop reads CASSSIQGREAFF. For the CDR3, the DNA is TGTGCCAGCAGCTCGATCCAGGGGAGAGAAGCTTTCTTT. Combining the CDR3 with reference TRBV5-4 and TRBJ1-1 gives the whole variable domain ETGVTQSPTHLIKTRGQQVTLRCSSQSGHNTVSWYQQALGQGPQFIFQYYREEENGRGNFPPRFSGLQFPNYSSELNVNALELDDSALYLCASSSIQGREAFFGQGTRLTVV.

The chain carries TRBV12-2 and TRBJ2-7; the table's D gene call, TRBD1, was not cross checked with the DNA. TRBV12-2 has pseudogene status. The CDR3 contains 16 residues. CDR3 loop: CASRLARTARGDEQYF. The CDR3 nucleotides read TGTGCAAGTCGCTTAGCGAGGACAGCCCGGGGCGACGAGCAGTACTTC.